This TCR beta chain stems from a study of T cell responses to AZD1222 COVID-19 vaccine. Method: immunoSEQ multiplex PCR; TCRdb's copy keeps in-frame clones and lacks some. This repertoire shows about 100,000 clones, just over 90% found once; its top ten account for 1% to 1.5%. V was pared by 6 bases and J by 0 bases, with 11 bases between. Germline V gene sequence: CDR1 LNHDA, CDR2 SQIVND (reference sequence). This CDR3 contains 15 residues. The sample was peripheral blood, taken on day 0 of AZD1222 vaccination. This TCR was recovered from an adult in good health. The chain combines TRBV19 with TRBJ2-2, with a weak D call TRBD1 (5 bases). CDR3 amino acids: CASRGADTNTGELFF. CDR3 DNA sequence: TGTGCCAGTAGAGGGGCAGACACGAACACCGGGGAGCTGTTTTTT.